The 32 T cell receptor beta chains in this list originate from one sample, sequenced in a study of CD8 T cells in ankylosing spondylitis. From the 5' RACE reads, TCRdb called clonotypes with MiXCR, one entry per CDR3 protein. Among 180,000 or so distinct CDR3 sequences listed, roughly 11% were seen once. The sequencing input was blood, either unsorted or a sorted T cell fraction (not recorded which). These receptors all come from a male donor with ankylosing spondylitis or in good health (not recorded which).

This clonotype showed up just once. The chain carries TRBV7-9 and TRBJ2-7; no reliable D call. V shed 1 base and J shed 3 bases, with 13 bases lying between them. This CDR3 has 15 amino acids. The germline CDR1 and CDR2 sequences are SEHNR and FQNEAQ (reference sequence). Here the CDR3 reads CASSLDGNNVYEQYF. CDR3 nucleotide sequence: TGTGCCAGCAGCTTAGACGGTAATAACGTCTACGAGCAGTACTTC. The variable domain in full, with the rest retrieved from reference TRBV7-9 and TRBJ2-7, is DTGVSQNPRHKITKRGQNVTFRCDPISEHNRLYWYRQTLGQGPEFLTYFQNEAQLEKSRLLSDRFSAERPKGSFSTLEIQRTEQGDSAMYLCASSLDGNNVYEQYFGPGTRLTVT.

The gene calls are TRBV5-4 and TRBJ2-3; TRBD1 or TRBD2 may be the D gene (5 bases each). The CDR3 covers 14 residues. V was pared by 0 bases and J by 4 bases, with 9 bases between. From germline, CDR1 is SGHNT and CDR2 YYREEE (reference sequence). The CDR3 coding sequence is TGTGCCAGCAGCTTGGCCGGGACGCCAGATACGCAGTATTTT. This translates into CASSLAGTPDTQYF.

This clonotype has just one count. This may stem from a read error, because a much larger clone lies one nucleotide away. The chain has TRBV29-1 and TRBJ1-1; TRBD1 aligns across 9 bases. V lost 5 bases and J lost 12; bases outside the gene matches: 10. Germline CDR1 SQVTM, CDR2 ANQGSEA. This CDR3 has 12 amino acids. The CDR3 region has the DNA TGCAGCGTTAGAGGACAGGGGATGTGGTCTTTCTTT. This gives the protein CSVRGQGMWSFF.

This clonotype appeared many times. The chain recombines TRBV6-5 with TRBJ2-7, with TRBD1 identical over 8 bases. J gave up 4 bases and V 6 bases, and 5 bases lay outside the gene matches. CDR3 size: 13 residues. The germline gives CDR1 MNHEY, CDR2 SVGAGI. The DNA of the CDR3 is TGTGCCAGCAGCTTAGACAGGGGTTACGAGCAGTACTTC. This encodes CASSLDRGYEQYF.

The J gene is TRBJ1-1, the V gene TRBV11-3; D is ambiguous. Germline CDR1 SGHNT, CDR2 YENEEA. This CDR3 contains 12 residues. The V end was cut by 0 bases, the J end by 4 bases, with 3 bases between. CDR3 in amino acids: CASSLEVTEAFF. The CDR3 coding sequence is TGTGCCAGCAGCTTAGAGGTCACTGAAGCTTTCTTT.

Remarks on this clonotype: A clone one base away is much larger, so this may be a read error. The J gene is TRBJ1-4, the V gene TRBV12-3 or TRBV12-4, with 10 bases that match TRBD1. The CDR3 totals 14 residues. V was clipped by 6 bases and J by 8 bases; unmatched bases: 6. The CDR3 protein is CASRGTGVGEKLFF. CDR3 coding DNA: TGTGCCAGCAGAGGGACAGGGGTGGGAGAAAAACTGTTTTTT.

This clonotype has at least ten counts. One end of the junction varies from germline; a read error may be responsible. The chain employs TRBV6-5 and TRBJ2-7, with TRBD1 matching 9 bases. Germline CDR1 MNHEY, CDR2 SVGAGI. The CDR3 totals 14 residues. Here the CDR3 DNA reads TGTGCCAGCAGTTTAACCGCACAGGGGGCGAGGGGTATCTTC. It codes for CASSLTAQGARGIF.

The V call is TRBV2, the J call TRBJ1-1; tentative D call: TRBD1 (6 bases). In germline, CDR1 is SNHLY, CDR2 FYNNEI. The CDR3 is 14 amino acids. Trimming removed 7 bases at V and 0 bases at J, with 12 bases between. The CDR3 here is CASKRTDMNTEAFF. CDR3 in DNA: TGTGCCAGCAAAAGGACAGACATGAACACTGAAGCTTTCTTT.

This clonotype was counted at least ten times. The chain's CDR3 is CSATRQGGVREQYF. CDR3 nucleotide sequence: TGCAGTGCTACCCGACAGGGGGGGGTTCGCGAGCAGTACTTC. The rearrangement links TRBV20-1 to TRBJ2-7; 9 bases are a match to TRBD1. Losses at the gene ends were 4 bases for V and 6 bases for J; bases not matched to a gene: 10. In germline, CDR1 is DFQATT, CDR2 SNEGSKA (reference sequence). This CDR3 is 14 amino acids long.

This clonotype was picked up many times. The chain couples TRBV5-6 to TRBJ1-2; D is ambiguous. This CDR3 spans 15 amino acids. The germline CDR1 and CDR2 sequences are SGHDT and YYEEEE. Trimming took 2 bases from V and 4 from J, leaving 15 bases between them. The CDR3 DNA is TGTGCCAGCAGCTTAGGCCAGGCCGTTTCCTATGGCTACACCTTC. Encoded protein: CASSLGQAVSYGYTF.

This clonotype has at least ten counts. The rearrangement uses TRBV29-1 and TRBJ2-7, with 8 bases identical to TRBD1. The CDR3 runs 15 residues. Germline CDR1 reads SQVTM; CDR2 reads ANQGSEA. Germline trimming cut 7 bases from V and 4 bases from J; bases unmatched to any gene: 15. In DNA form, the CDR3 reads TGCAGCGGAATTAAACGACAGGGGATCATTTACGAGCAGTACTTC. It codes for CSGIKRQGIIYEQYF.

This clonotype was detected only a few times. The genes are TRBV18 and TRBJ1-4; weak D call: TRBD1 (6 bases). CDR1 is KGHSH and CDR2 is LQKENI in the germline V gene. Trimming removed 3 bases from V and 8 bases from J, with 13 bases in between. This CDR3 contains 14 residues. CDR3 residues: CASSPDRDIEKLFF. As DNA, the CDR3 is TGTGCCAGCTCACCGGACAGAGACATAGAAAAACTGTTTTTT. Full variable domain (outside the CDR3, taken from reference TRBV18 and TRBJ1-4): NAGVMQNPRHLVRRRGQEARLRCSPMKGHSHVYWYRQLPEEGLKFMVYLQKENIIDESGMPKERFSAEFPKEGPSILRIQQVVRGDSAAYFCASSPDRDIEKLFFGSGTQLSVL.

This clonotype was counted at least ten times. The chain uses TRBV20-1 and TRBJ1-1, with TRBD1 identical over 9 bases. V was pared by 8 bases and J by 1 base, with 2 bases of the junction left unmatched. The germline V gene encodes CDR1 DFQATT and CDR2 SNEGSKA (reference sequence). The CDR3 contains 12 residues. CDR3 sequence: CSPQGANTEAFF. CDR3 DNA sequence: TGCAGTCCACAGGGGGCGAACACTGAAGCTTTCTTT.

This clonotype has ten or more counts. This chain uses TRBV11-2 with TRBJ2-7, with a weak D call TRBD1 (5 bases). CDR1 and CDR2 from the germline V gene are SGHAT and FQNNGV. Trimming cost V 3 bases and J 3 bases, with 15 bases left between them. This CDR3 has 15 residues. Written as DNA, the CDR3 is TGTGCCAGCAGCTTGGTCTCCAGGGCCCTCTACGAGCAGTACTTC. Translated, it gives CASSLVSRALYEQYF.

This clonotype was recorded many times. The rearrangement joins TRBV19 to TRBJ1-5; TRBD1 aligns across 7 bases. Germline CDR1 LNHDA, CDR2 SQIVND (reference sequence). CDR3 length: 16 amino acids. The J segment lost 2 bases and the V segment lost 3 bases, leaving 7 bases of the junction unmatched. This CDR3 reads CASSIGTALGNQPQHF. In DNA form, the CDR3 reads TGTGCCAGTAGTATCGGGACAGCCCTGGGCAATCAGCCCCAGCATTTT.

This clonotype was counted many times. The rearrangement joins TRBV28 to TRBJ1-6, with D possibly TRBD1 on 5 matching bases. The germline V gene has CDR1 MDHEN and CDR2 SYDVKM. Trimming left V 4 bases short and J 7 bases short, with 11 bases between. This CDR3 is 14 amino acids long. The CDR3 bases are TGTGCCAGCAGTTCAGGGTTCGGCAATTCACCCCTCCACTTT. Its protein product is CASSSGFGNSPLHF.

Here the CDR3 DNA reads TGTGCCAACAGGGCCTCGACAGGGATGAGTAACACTGAAGCTTTCTTT. The encoded protein is CANRASTGMSNTEAFF. The chain combines TRBV28 with TRBJ1-1, with TRBD1 matching 7 bases. Trimming at V came to 10 bases and at J to 2 bases, leaving 16 bases not matched to a gene. This CDR3 is built from 16 residues. Germline CDR1 reads MDHEN; CDR2 reads SYDVKM.

Many counts were recorded for this clonotype. The chain is built from TRBV13 and TRBJ2-7; 8 nucleotides agree with TRBD2. Germline V lookup: CDR1 PRHDT, CDR2 FYEKMQ (reference sequence). The junction had 8 bases not matched to a gene; V was cut back by 4 bases and J by 0 bases. The CDR3 extends over 16 amino acids. The CDR3 loop is CASSSAKAGASYEQYF. The CDR3 nucleotides are TGTGCCAGCAGCTCCGCGAAAGCGGGGGCCTCCTACGAGCAGTACTTC.

This clonotype has at least ten counts. The rearrangement joins TRBV20-1 to TRBJ2-7, with 9 bases that match TRBD2. The CDR3 loop spans 13 amino acids. Per germline, CDR1 DFQATT and CDR2 SNEGSKA (reference sequence). V dropped 4 bases and J dropped 0; count of bases not matched to a gene: 1. CDR3 DNA: TGCAGTGCTAATAGCGGGAGCTCCTACGAGCAGTACTTC. The encoded protein is CSANSGSSYEQYF.

This clonotype has ten or more counts. The genes are TRBV12-3 or TRBV12-4 and TRBJ1-1; D remains unclear. Trimming left V 8 bases short and J 5 bases short, with 15 bases between. This CDR3 spans 13 amino acids. The CDR3 DNA is TGTGCCAGCGGGATGAGGTTTCGGACTGAAGCTTTCTTT. The encoded protein is CASGMRFRTEAFF.

This clonotype occurred many times. The chain has TRBV27 and TRBJ2-7, with TRBD2 identical over 8 bases. The CDR3 covers 14 residues. Germline V CDR1 and CDR2: MNHEY, SMNVEV (reference sequence). The junction had 8 bases not matched to a gene; V was cut back by 7 bases and J by 3 bases. The chain's CDR3 is CASTRAGARYEQYF. In DNA, the CDR3 is TGTGCCAGCACCCGAGCGGGGGCACGCTACGAGCAGTACTTC.

The sample holds many counts of this clonotype. This sequence joins TRBV12-3 or TRBV12-4 and TRBJ1-5; 7 bases agree with TRBD1. The CDR3 has 15 amino acids. The ends lost 7 bases at V and 5 bases at J; junction bases unmatched: 11. The CDR3 loop reads CASTSGTEYHQPQHF. The CDR3 DNA is TGTGCCAGCACCTCGGGGACAGAGTATCATCAGCCCCAGCATTTT.

The sample holds many counts of this clonotype. The J gene is TRBJ2-3, the V gene TRBV20-1; perhaps TRBD2 as D (5 bases). Germline V gene data show CDR1 as DFQATT and CDR2 as SNEGSKA (reference sequence). V shed 3 bases and J shed 5 bases, with 18 bases lying between them. The CDR3 is 15 residues long. This CDR3 reads CSASRGQASLDTQYF. The CDR3 DNA sequence: TGCAGTGCTAGCCGAGGGCAGGCTAGCCTAGATACGCAGTATTTT.

This clonotype was counted at least ten times. This chain joins TRBV2 and TRBJ1-6; the D is unclear. Germline lookup yields CDR1 SNHLY and CDR2 FYNNEI. V was cut by 5 bases and J by 5 bases, with 16 bases left in between. This CDR3 comprises 16 residues. The CDR3 loop is CASSLSSTANNSPLHF. In DNA, the CDR3 is TGTGCCAGCAGTCTCTCTTCGACGGCAAATAATTCACCCCTCCACTTT. Combining the CDR3 with reference TRBV2 and TRBJ1-6 gives the whole variable domain EPEVTQTPSHQVTQMGQEVILRCVPISNHLYFYWYRQILGQKVEFLVSFYNNEISEKSEIFDDQFSVERPDGSNFTLKIRSTKLEDSAMYFCASSLSSTANNSPLHFGNGTRLTVT.

This clonotype was detected ten times or more. The chain joins TRBV28 to TRBJ2-1; 10 nucleotides agree with TRBD2. This CDR3 contains 15 residues. Trimming cost V 5 bases and J 8 bases; bases outside gene matches: 9. Germline V gene data show CDR1 as MDHEN and CDR2 as SYDVKM. This CDR3 reads CASSLLSSGGHEQFF. In DNA, the CDR3 is TGTGCCAGCAGTCTACTGTCTAGCGGGGGTCATGAGCAGTTCTTC.

Ten or more counts support this clonotype. The genes are TRBV20-1 and TRBJ1-2, with D perhaps TRBD1 (5 bases). The CDR3 covers 12 residues. Looked up from germline, CDR1 is DFQATT and CDR2 is SNEGSKA (reference sequence). Trimming took off 6 bases at V and 11 bases at J, with 19 bases between the two ends. The CDR3 loop reads CSAGGASMAYTF. Written as DNA, the CDR3 is TGCAGTGCGGGAGGGGCTTCTATGGCTTACACCTTC.

This clonotype was recorded a few times. With a much larger clone just one base away, this may be a read error. J is TRBJ1-1 and V is TRBV20-1; 9 bases match TRBD1. The CDR3 extends over 15 amino acids. J lost 0 bases, V lost 5 bases, and 7 bases had no gene match. The germline V gene encodes CDR1 DFQATT and CDR2 SNEGSKA (reference sequence). CDR3 protein: CSAPAWDRVNTEAFF. The CDR3 DNA follows: TGCAGTGCTCCGGCCTGGGACAGGGTGAACACTGAAGCTTTCTTT.

The chain combines TRBV6-2 or TRBV6-3 with TRBJ2-7; TRBD2 is a possible D gene (6 bases). The CDR3 extends over 17 amino acids. Germline CDR1 reads MNHEY; CDR2 reads SVGEGT. The ends were cut back, 2 bases at V and 0 bases at J, with 17 bases in the middle. The CDR3 loop reads CASSYRATGLPSYEQYF. The CDR3 DNA reads as TGTGCCAGCAGTTACCGCGCCACGGGACTGCCCTCCTACGAGCAGTACTTC.

Here the CDR3 DNA reads TGCGCCAGCAGCATCTATGGACAGGAGGGAGAGACCCAGTACTTC. It translates to CASSIYGQEGETQYF. The J gene is TRBJ2-5, the V gene TRBV5-1, with D perhaps matching TRBD1 (7 bases). Trimming shortened V by 4 bases and J by 4 bases, and 17 bases separated the two germline ends. There are 15 residues in the CDR3. CDR1 is SGHRS and CDR2 is YFSETQ in the germline V gene.

This clonotype has a count of ten or more. This chain connects TRBV5-1 to TRBJ2-1; 9 bases fit TRBD1. The germline V gene encodes CDR1 SGHRS and CDR2 YFSETQ. CDR3 length: 14 amino acids. V was pared by 1 base and J by 7 bases, with 3 bases of the junction left unmatched. This chain's CDR3 is CASSLSGTGNEQFF. The CDR3 DNA is TGCGCCAGCAGCTTGTCGGGGACAGGGAATGAGCAGTTCTTC.

The table lists this clonotype with many counts. This chain connects TRBV5-1 to TRBJ2-3, with TRBD2 matching over 13 bases. Trimming removed 7 bases from V and 5 bases from J; junction bases left unmatched: 13. CDR1 SGHRS and CDR2 YFSETQ come from the germline V gene. The CDR3 loop spans 17 amino acids. Here the CDR3 DNA reads TGCGCCAGCTGCCCAGGACTAGCGGGAGTTGGGGAAGATACGCAGTATTTT. This gives the protein CASCPGLAGVGEDTQYF.

Details on this clonotype: This sequence may be a read error, since a much larger clone differs from it by one base. This chain uses TRBV12-3 or TRBV12-4 with TRBJ2-3; 9 bases match TRBD2. V lost 8 bases, J lost 2 bases, and 11 bases stayed unmatched. The CDR3 has 16 amino acids. CDR3 sequence: CASGVLAGEYTDTQYF. CDR3 bases: TGTGCCAGCGGTGTTTTAGCGGGGGAGTACACAGATACGCAGTATTTT.